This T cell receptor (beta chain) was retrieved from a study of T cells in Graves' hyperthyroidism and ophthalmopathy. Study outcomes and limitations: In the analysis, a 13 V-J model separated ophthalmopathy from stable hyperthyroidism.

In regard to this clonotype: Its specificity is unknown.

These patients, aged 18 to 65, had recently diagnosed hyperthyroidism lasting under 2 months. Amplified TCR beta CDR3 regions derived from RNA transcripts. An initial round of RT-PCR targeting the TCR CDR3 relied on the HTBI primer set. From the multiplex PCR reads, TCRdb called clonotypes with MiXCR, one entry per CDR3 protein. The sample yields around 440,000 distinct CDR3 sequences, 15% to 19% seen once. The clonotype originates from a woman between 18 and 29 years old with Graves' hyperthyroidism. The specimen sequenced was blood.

Here the CDR3 DNA reads TGTGCCAGCAGCGGAGTCGGAGTAGACAGTTTTTCCTACAATGAGCAGTTCTTC. Residues: CASSGVGVDSFSYNEQFF. The chain recombines TRBV9 with TRBJ2-1; weak D call: TRBD1 (5 bases). The germline V gene has CDR1 SGDLS and CDR2 YYNGEE. CDR3 length: 18 residues. V lost 3 bases to trimming and J lost 1 base, with 20 bases between them.